These 20 T cell receptor beta chains came from one sample sequenced in a study of cytomegalovirus exposure and HLA in healthy donors. It was with 60 Vbeta and 13 Jbeta primers that the PCR ran. Sequencing was performed with immunoSEQ multiplex PCR; in TCRdb, only in-frame clones are kept and a portion is missing. This sample has some 150,000 clones; roughly 79% occur once, and the top ten carry roughly 5%. The sequenced sample was PBMCs. The receptors originated from a woman in her late teens or twenties in good health and CMV-seropositive.

This clone occurred once. V usage is TRBV6-5 and J usage is TRBJ2-7, with 7 nucleotides matching TRBD1. CDR1 and CDR2 (germline): MNHEY, SVGAGI. This CDR3 comprises 13 residues. The V gene end was trimmed by 4 bases and the J gene end by 3 bases; junction bases not matched to a gene: 3. The CDR3 bases are TGTGCCAGCAGTTCTCCAGGGGGCTACGAGCAGTACTTC. Amino acid sequence: CASSSPGGYEQYF.

The chain carries TRBV2 and TRBJ2-5, with TRBD1 as a possible D gene (7 bases). CDR1 and CDR2 (germline): SNHLY, FYNNEI. This CDR3 has 21 residues. Trimming shortened V by 1 base and J by 2 bases, and 29 bases separated the two germline ends. The CDR3 bases are TGTGCCAGCAGTGAAGTATGGCAGGGACAGACAGGGATAGGAGGGCAAGAGACCCAGTACTTC. Its translation: CASSEVWQGQTGIGGQETQYF.

The CDR3 loop is CASSQSGESTDTQYF. DNA of the CDR3: TGCGCCAGCAGCCAATCGGGGGAGAGCACAGATACGCAGTATTTT. The chain combines TRBV4-3 with TRBJ2-3; a possible D gene is TRBD2 (6 bases). From germline, CDR1 is LGHNA and CDR2 YSLEER. Trimming pared 2 bases from V and 0 bases from J, leaving 9 bases between. This CDR3 spans 15 amino acids.

The rearrangement links TRBV15 to TRBJ1-5; D gene uncertain. CDR3 size: 15 residues. The germline V and J ends were trimmed by 0 bases and 5 bases, with 11 bases remaining between them. CDR1 and CDR2 from the germline V gene are LNHNV and YYDKDF (reference sequence). The CDR3 here is CATSRDLVTDQPQHF. The CDR3 DNA follows: TGTGCCACCAGCAGAGACTTAGTTACAGATCAGCCCCAGCATTTT.

This chain joins TRBV7-9 and TRBJ1-5; perhaps TRBD1 as D (5 bases). Trimming took off 1 base at V and 5 bases at J, with 15 bases between the two ends. This CDR3 has 16 residues. CDR1 and CDR2 (germline): SEHNR, FQNEAQ (reference sequence). The CDR3 loop is CASSLGLSGTDQPQHF. CDR3 DNA sequence: TGTGCCAGCAGCTTAGGTCTATCAGGGACTGATCAGCCCCAGCATTTT.

This clone was found a few times. The CDR3: CASTGQANNYGYTF. The DNA of the CDR3 is TGTGCCAGCACCGGACAGGCCAATAACTATGGCTACACCTTC. This chain links TRBV5-4 with TRBJ1-2; 7 nucleotides match TRBD1. From germline, CDR1 is SGHNT and CDR2 YYREEE (reference sequence). The V segment lost 6 bases and the J segment 1 base; nucleotides outside the gene matches: 6. This CDR3 contains 14 residues.

Here the CDR3 reads CASSTRQGPIKNSPLHF. In DNA form, the CDR3 reads TGTGCCAGCAGCACACGACAGGGGCCAATAAAGAATTCACCCCTCCACTTT. The V gene is TRBV9, the J gene TRBJ1-6; 8 bases align to TRBD1. V trimming: 4 bases; J trimming: 7 bases; junction bases outside the gene matches: 13. The CDR3 consists of 17 residues. Germline assignment: CDR1 SGDLS and CDR2 YYNGEE.

This chain uses TRBV7-2 with TRBJ2-3; D remains unclear. Per the germline V gene, CDR1 is SGHTA and CDR2 is FQGNSA. V lost 4 bases, J lost 3 bases, and 8 bases lay in between. This CDR3 spans 13 amino acids. CDR3 protein: CASSSFRTDTQYF. The CDR3 bases are TGTGCCAGCAGCTCATTTAGAACAGATACGCAGTATTTT.

The V and J genes are TRBV5-1 and TRBJ2-1; 7 bases are a match to TRBD1. The CDR3 consists of 16 residues. In germline, CDR1 is SGHRS, CDR2 YFSETQ. J was trimmed by 1 base and V by 4 bases; bases with no gene match: 8. The CDR3 region is CASSQLPGQSYNEQFF. The CDR3 DNA reads as TGCGCCAGCAGCCAACTACCGGGACAGTCCTACAATGAGCAGTTCTTC.

This clone turned up a few times. J is TRBJ1-4 and V is TRBV5-6; possibly TRBD1 for D (5 bases). This CDR3 has 16 residues. The germline V and J ends were trimmed by 4 bases and 8 bases, with 21 bases remaining between them. CDR1 is SGHDT, CDR2 YYEEEE, per germline. The CDR3 DNA reads as TGTGCCAGCAGCCTTCGGCAGGGCCCCCTTCGAGAAAAACTGTTTTTT. This sequence encodes CASSLRQGPLREKLFF.

The chain links TRBV4-3 to TRBJ1-2; 8 bases match TRBD1. The CDR3 has 15 amino acids. The J segment lost 3 bases and the V segment lost 1 base, leaving 4 bases of the junction unmatched. Germline V gene lookup returns CDR1 LGHNA and CDR2 YSLEER. CDR3 DNA: TGCGCCAGCAGCCAAGCGTCGGACAGGGACTATGGCTACACCTTC. Its protein is CASSQASDRDYGYTF.

This rearrangement joins TRBV11-3 to TRBJ1-1; possible D gene TRBD1, 6 bases. CDR1 and CDR2 (germline): SGHNT, YENEEA. The CDR3 runs 15 residues. Trimming pared 1 base from V and 0 bases from J, leaving 9 bases between. The CDR3 loop reads CASSLGGDMNTEAFF. The CDR3 DNA sequence: TGTGCCAGCAGCTTAGGTGGGGACATGAACACTGAAGCTTTCTTT. Complete variable domain (other parts from reference TRBV11-3 and TRBJ1-1): EAGVVQSPRYKIIEKKQPVAFWCNPISGHNTLYWYLQNLGQGPELLIRYENEEAVDDSQLPKDRFSAERLKGVDSTLKIQPAELGDSAVYLCASSLGGDMNTEAFFGQGTRLTVV.

The chain couples TRBV5-4 to TRBJ2-5, with unresolved D. Trimming took 4 bases from V and 1 from J, leaving 8 bases between them. The CDR3 sequence is 13 residues long. Germline values: CDR1 SGHNT, CDR2 YYREEE (reference sequence). The CDR3 loop is CASSPYSQETQYF. CDR3 nucleotide sequence: TGTGCCAGCAGCCCCTACAGCCAAGAGACCCAGTACTTC.

V gene TRBV4-2 combines with J gene TRBJ2-3, with 7 bases that match TRBD2. V lost 1 base and J lost 1; bases outside the gene matches: 11. This CDR3 spans 18 amino acids. CDR1 is LGHNA, CDR2 YNFKEQ, per germline. CDR3 sequence reads: CASSQGSGLARGTDTQYF. As DNA, the CDR3 is TGTGCCAGCAGCCAAGGTAGCGGGCTTGCGAGGGGCACAGATACGCAGTATTTT.

The chain combines TRBV4-3 with TRBJ1-2; TRBD1 aligns across 7 bases. The germline CDR1 and CDR2 sequences are LGHNA and YSLEER. The CDR3 covers 14 residues. V shed 1 base and J 4 bases; nucleotides not matched to a gene: 3. The CDR3 DNA is TGCGCCAGCAGCCAAGCACCAGGGGGCTATGGCTACACCTTC. Translation: CASSQAPGGYGYTF.

The V call is TRBV4-1, the J call TRBJ2-3; D remains ambiguous. The CDR3 length is 19 residues. With 4 bases removed from V and 0 bases from J, the gap between germline ends came to 23 bases. Germline lookup yields CDR1 MGHRA and CDR2 YSYEKL. As DNA, the CDR3 is TGCGCCAGCAGCCCGACGATCCCCCGTTCCCCCAGGAGCACAGATACGCAGTATTTT. The encoded protein is CASSPTIPRSPRSTDTQYF.

A few counts support this clone. V and J are TRBV11-2 and TRBJ2-7; possible D gene TRBD2, 6 bases. The CDR3 sequence is 14 residues long. V was trimmed by 1 base and J by 2 bases, leaving 9 bases between them. Germline V lookup: CDR1 SGHAT, CDR2 FQNNGV. The CDR3 spells CASSLVREAYEQYF. The CDR3 DNA reads as TGTGCCAGCAGCTTAGTCAGGGAGGCCTACGAGCAGTACTTC.

The chain couples TRBV7-9 to TRBJ2-5, with a weak D call TRBD2 (5 bases). This CDR3 has 13 amino acids. Germline V gene sequence: CDR1 SEHNR, CDR2 FQNEAQ (reference sequence). V lost 5 bases and J 2 bases, leaving 9 bases between the germline ends. The CDR3 protein is CASSPDSQETQYF. CDR3 sequence (DNA): TGTGCCAGCAGCCCGGACTCTCAAGAGACCCAGTACTTC.

A single count supports this clone. The chain couples TRBV27 to TRBJ2-7; 7 positions match TRBD1. The CDR3 length is 12 residues. After removal of 6 bases from V and 5 bases from J, the junction contained 4 bases not matched to a gene. Per germline, CDR1 MNHEY and CDR2 SMNVEV (reference sequence). CDR3 bases: TGTGCCAGCAGAACGACAGGGCACGAGCAGTACTTC. Amino acids: CASRTTGHEQYF.

The chain has TRBV27 and TRBJ1-6; D is unresolved. The CDR3 length is 15 residues. Looked up from germline, CDR1 is MNHEY and CDR2 is SMNVEV (reference sequence). V dropped 5 bases and J dropped 7 bases, with 15 bases sitting between them. CDR3 residues: CASSALSRVNSPLHF. The CDR3 bases are TGTGCCAGCAGTGCTTTGTCTCGGGTGAATTCACCCCTCCACTTT.